The T cell receptor beta chain described here comes from a study of cytotoxic CD8 clonotypes in ibrutinib-treated CLL. Study-wide background: The group held more than 10 relapsed/refractory and 15 treatment-naive patients, with 17 to 18 IGHV unmutated.

Trimming left V 2 bases short and J 3 bases short, with 8 bases between. This CDR3 comprises 13 residues. Germline CDR1 reads SGHTS; CDR2 reads YDEGEE. Notes on this clone: The antigen remains undetermined.

Findings of the study overall: Whereas clonality rose at ibrutinib response, it declined toward baseline at progression. Stable or contracted on treatment, public clonotypes were also uncommon. For progressing versus sustained-remission patients, sampling times were not the same.

Clones were sequenced by immunoSEQ multiplex PCR, and TCRdb holds only the in-frame ones, with some missing. The table records hundreds of thousands of clones, about 80% of them present only once. The sequence was obtained from a human donor with chronic lymphocytic leukemia. This sequence joins TRBV5-8 and TRBJ1-1; D may be TRBD1 (5 bases). The material was PBMCs, obtained before ibrutinib treatment. CDR3 bases: TGTGCCAGCAGCTTTGGCAGGGACACTGAAGCTTTCTTT. Translated: CASSFGRDTEAFF.